This is a list of T cell receptor beta chains from one sample in a study of OX40 agonist ivuxolimab in advanced cancers. Clones were sequenced by immunoSEQ multiplex PCR, and TCRdb holds only the in-frame ones, with some missing. The sample carries roughly 93,000 clones, approximately 80% recorded once. Sequencing used CD4+ or CD8+ T cells sorted from blood, obtained in a trial of the OX40 agonist ivuxolimab. The receptors stem from an adult with an advanced solid tumor such as melanoma, head and neck, liver or kidney cancer. The CDR3 runs from the conserved cysteine through the conserved F or W. The order of the fields is D gene, clone size, J gene, V gene, CDR3 protein, CDR3 DNA. The D gene is left open where the match is weak. Size is omitted from some rows. Given values are once, few, many or a class for expanded clones.

D: .
size: .
J: TRBJ1-2
V: TRBV5-3
CDR3: CARSLLISNYGYTF
DNA: TGTGCCAGAAGCTTGTTAATATCTAACTATGGCTACACCTTC

D: TRBD2
size: .
J: TRBJ2-7
V: TRBV18
CDR3: CASSSLAGEINEQYF
DNA: TGTGCCAGCTCATCCCTAGCGGGAGAAATCAACGAGCAGTACTTC

D: TRBD2
size: .
J: TRBJ2-3
V: TRBV18
CDR3: CASLSGRESTDTQYF
DNA: TGTGCCAGCCTCTCGGGGCGGGAGAGCACAGATACGCAGTATTTT

D: .
size: .
J: TRBJ2-7
V: TRBV27
CDR3: CASSFGFGYEQYF
DNA: TGTGCCAGCAGTTTCGGATTCGGATACGAGCAGTACTTC

D: TRBD1
size: .
J: TRBJ2-7
V: TRBV27
CDR3: CASREGQAAYEQYF
DNA: TGTGCCAGCAGGGAAGGACAGGCGGCCTACGAGCAGTACTTC

D: .
size: .
J: TRBJ2-7
V: TRBV27
CDR3: CASSLTSIFSSYEQYF
DNA: TGTGCCAGCAGTTTAACCTCCATCTTTAGCTCCTACGAGCAGTACTTC

D: .
size: .
J: TRBJ1-5
V: TRBV18
CDR3: CASSPDPAGNQPQHF
DNA: TGTGCCAGCTCACCCGATCCTGCGGGTAATCAGCCCCAGCATTTT

D: TRBD1
size: few
J: TRBJ1-1
V: TRBV9
CDR3: CASSVTGGTEAFF
DNA: TGTGCCAGCAGCGTCACAGGGGGCACTGAAGCTTTCTTT

D: .
size: once
J: TRBJ1-2
V: TRBV6-1
CDR3: CASSLWGYTF
DNA: TGTGCCAGCTCTCTCTGGGGCTACACCTTC

D: .
size: .
J: TRBJ2-3
V: TRBV7-9
CDR3: CASSLASREGQYF
DNA: TGTGCCAGCAGCTTGGCTTCCCGAGAGGGGCAGTATTTT

D: .
size: once
J: TRBJ1-1
V: TRBV6-4
CDR3: CASSADRNTEAFF
DNA: TGTGCCAGCAGCGCCGACAGGAACACTGAAGCTTTCTTT

D: .
size: .
J: TRBJ2-7
V: TRBV2
CDR3: CASRFRGHSEQYF
DNA: TGTGCCAGCAGGTTCAGGGGCCATAGCGAGCAGTACTTC

D: .
size: .
J: TRBJ2-5
V: TRBV19
CDR3: CASSIKALEKTQYF
DNA: TGTGCCAGTAGTATCAAGGCACTGGAGAAGACCCAGTACTTC

D: .
size: .
J: TRBJ1-4
V: TRBV7-8
CDR3: CASSSSGKLFF
DNA: TGTGCCAGCAGCTCGAGCGGAAAACTGTTTTTT

D: .
size: once
J: TRBJ2-2
V: TRBV2
CDR3: CASKQVAGGELFF
DNA: TGTGCCAGCAAGCAGGTGGCGGGCGGGGAGCTGTTTTTT

D: TRBD2
size: .
J: TRBJ2-3
V: TRBV10-3
CDR3: CAISDGIAGAGTDTQYF
DNA: TGTGCCATCAGTGACGGGATAGCGGGGGCGGGCACAGATACGCAGTATTTT

D: TRBD1
size: many
J: TRBJ1-5
V: TRBV19
CDR3: CASSPQGPNQPQHF
DNA: TGTGCCAGTAGTCCACAGGGGCCCAATCAGCCCCAGCATTTT

D: .
size: once
J: TRBJ2-3
V: TRBV12-5
CDR3: CASGSSGAADTQYF
DNA: TGTGCTAGTGGTTCCTCAGGGGCCGCAGATACGCAGTATTTT

D: .
size: once
J: TRBJ2-7
V: TRBV28
CDR3: CASRDGPSYEQYF
DNA: TGTGCCAGCAGAGACGGCCCTTCCTACGAGCAGTACTTC

D: .
size: once
J: TRBJ1-5
V: TRBV19
CDR3: CASRPGQGLNQPQHF
DNA: TGTGCCAGTAGACCGGGGCAGGGCCTCAATCAGCCCCAGCATTTT

D: .
size: .
J: TRBJ1-1
V: TRBV27
CDR3: CASSPQGPQNTEAFF
DNA: TGTGCCAGCAGCCCCCAAGGACCGCAGAACACTGAAGCTTTCTTT

D: TRBD2
size: .
J: TRBJ2-1
V: TRBV19
CDR3: CASSTTGSGGAPNEQFF
DNA: TGTGCCAGTAGTACAACAGGGAGCGGGGGGGCCCCAAATGAGCAGTTCTTC

D: .
size: .
J: TRBJ1-4
V: TRBV5-1
CDR3: CASSFDPGEKLFF
DNA: TGCGCCAGCAGCTTTGACCCGGGTGAAAAACTGTTTTTT

D: .
size: few
J: TRBJ1-4
V: TRBV2
CDR3: CASSGQGMTNEKLFF
DNA: TGTGCCAGCAGTGGTCAGGGGATGACTAATGAAAAACTGTTTTTT

D: .
size: .
J: TRBJ2-1
V: TRBV5-1
CDR3: CASSLQTGLPNEQFF
DNA: TGCGCCAGCAGCTTGCAAACAGGACTTCCCAATGAGCAGTTCTTC

D: .
size: .
J: TRBJ1-5
V: TRBV5-1
CDR3: CASSPGGASNQPQHF
DNA: TGCGCCAGCAGCCCGGGGGGAGCTAGCAATCAGCCCCAGCATTTT

D: TRBD1
size: once
J: TRBJ1-3
V: TRBV7-2
CDR3: CASSSKTGANTIYF
DNA: TGTGCCAGCAGCTCAAAGACAGGGGCAAACACCATATATTTT

D: TRBD1
size: .
J: TRBJ2-1
V: TRBV14
CDR3: CASSRDRVFNEQFF
DNA: TGTGCCAGCAGCCGGGACAGGGTTTTCAATGAGCAGTTCTTC

D: TRBD1
size: .
J: TRBJ1-1
V: TRBV9
CDR3: CASSAHRGRTTEAFF
DNA: TGTGCCAGCAGCGCGCACAGGGGGAGGACCACTGAAGCTTTCTTT

D: .
size: .
J: TRBJ1-2
V: TRBV10-1
CDR3: CASTQGHDYGYTF
DNA: TGCGCCAGCACCCAGGGTCACGACTATGGCTACACCTTC

D: .
size: few
J: TRBJ2-7
V: TRBV7-9
CDR3: CASSWPGDEQYF
DNA: TGTGCCAGCAGCTGGCCAGGGGACGAGCAGTACTTC

D: .
size: .
J: TRBJ1-1
V: TRBV29-1
CDR3: CSVSGTKGVGTEAFF
DNA: TGCAGCGTTTCCGGGACGAAAGGGGTAGGCACTGAAGCTTTCTTT

D: TRBD2
size: .
J: TRBJ2-3
V: TRBV5-1
CDR3: CASSSRTSSDTQYF
DNA: TGCGCCAGCAGCTCCCGGACTAGCTCAGATACGCAGTATTTT

D: .
size: .
J: TRBJ1-3
V: TRBV29-1
CDR3: CSVMPSSGNTIYF
DNA: TGCAGCGTAATGCCGAGCTCTGGAAACACCATATATTTT

D: .
size: .
J: TRBJ2-7
V: TRBV5-3
CDR3: CARSQGMGVEQYF
DNA: TGTGCCAGAAGCCAGGGAATGGGAGTCGAGCAGTACTTC